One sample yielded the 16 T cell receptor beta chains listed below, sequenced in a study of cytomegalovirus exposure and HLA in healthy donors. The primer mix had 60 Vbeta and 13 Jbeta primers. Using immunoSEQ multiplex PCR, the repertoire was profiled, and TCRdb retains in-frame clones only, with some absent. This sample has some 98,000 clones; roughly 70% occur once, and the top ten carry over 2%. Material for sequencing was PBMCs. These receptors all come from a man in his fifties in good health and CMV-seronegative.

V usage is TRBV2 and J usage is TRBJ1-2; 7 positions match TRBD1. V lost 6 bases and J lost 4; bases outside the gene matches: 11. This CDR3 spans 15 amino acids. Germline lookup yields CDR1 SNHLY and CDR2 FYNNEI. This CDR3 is CASSSYLGQIYGYTF. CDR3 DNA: TGTGCCAGCAGCTCCTACCTGGGACAGATCTATGGCTACACCTTC.

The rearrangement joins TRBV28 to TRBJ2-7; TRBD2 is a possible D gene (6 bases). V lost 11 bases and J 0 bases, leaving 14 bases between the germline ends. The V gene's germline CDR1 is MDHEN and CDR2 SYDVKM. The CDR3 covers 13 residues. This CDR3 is CALGGIYSYEQYF. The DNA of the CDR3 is TGTGCCCTGGGGGGAATTTACTCCTACGAGCAGTACTTC.

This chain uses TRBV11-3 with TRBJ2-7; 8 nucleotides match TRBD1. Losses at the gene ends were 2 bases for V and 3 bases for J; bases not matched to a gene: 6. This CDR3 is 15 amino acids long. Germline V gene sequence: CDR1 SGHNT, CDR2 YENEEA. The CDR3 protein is CASSLLTGASYEQYF. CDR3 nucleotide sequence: TGTGCCAGCAGCTTATTGACAGGGGCGAGCTACGAGCAGTACTTC.

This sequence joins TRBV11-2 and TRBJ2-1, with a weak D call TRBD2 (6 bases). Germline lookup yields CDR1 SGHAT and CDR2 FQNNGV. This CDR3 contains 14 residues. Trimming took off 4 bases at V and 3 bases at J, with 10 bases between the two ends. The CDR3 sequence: CASSSGVRYNEQFF. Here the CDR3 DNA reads TGTGCCAGCAGCTCGGGGGTGCGCTACAATGAGCAGTTCTTC.

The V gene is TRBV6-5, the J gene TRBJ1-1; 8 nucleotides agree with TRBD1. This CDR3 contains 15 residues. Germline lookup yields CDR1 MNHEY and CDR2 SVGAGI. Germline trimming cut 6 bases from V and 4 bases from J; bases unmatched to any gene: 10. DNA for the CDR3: TGTGCCAGCAGAACAAGACAGGGGATAGGCACTGAAGCTTTCTTT. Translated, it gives CASRTRQGIGTEAFF.

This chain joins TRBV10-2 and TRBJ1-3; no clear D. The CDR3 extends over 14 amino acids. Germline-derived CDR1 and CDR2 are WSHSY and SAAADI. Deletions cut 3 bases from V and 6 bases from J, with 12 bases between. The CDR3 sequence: CASSDGALINTIYF. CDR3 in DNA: TGCGCCAGCAGTGATGGAGCTCTGATAAACACCATATATTTT.

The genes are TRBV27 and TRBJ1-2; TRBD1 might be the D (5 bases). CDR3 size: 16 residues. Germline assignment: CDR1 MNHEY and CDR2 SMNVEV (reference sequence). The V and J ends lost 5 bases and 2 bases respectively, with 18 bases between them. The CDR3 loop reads CASSPLQGPGNYGYTF. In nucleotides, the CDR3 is TGTGCCAGCAGTCCCCTCCAGGGTCCAGGCAACTATGGCTACACCTTC.

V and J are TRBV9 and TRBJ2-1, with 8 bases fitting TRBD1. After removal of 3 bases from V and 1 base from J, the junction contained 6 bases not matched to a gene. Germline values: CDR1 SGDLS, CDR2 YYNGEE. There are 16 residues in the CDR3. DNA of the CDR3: TGTGCCAGCAGCGGGAGGACAGGGAAGTCCTACAATGAGCAGTTCTTC. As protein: CASSGRTGKSYNEQFF.

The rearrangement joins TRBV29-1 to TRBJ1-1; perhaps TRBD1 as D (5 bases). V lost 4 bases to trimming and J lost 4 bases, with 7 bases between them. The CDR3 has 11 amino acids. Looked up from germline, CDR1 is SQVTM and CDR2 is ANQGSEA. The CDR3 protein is CSVARATEAFF. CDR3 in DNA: TGCAGCGTTGCCAGGGCCACTGAAGCTTTCTTT. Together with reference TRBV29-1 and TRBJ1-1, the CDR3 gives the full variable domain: SAVISQKPSRDICQRGTSLTIQCQVDSQVTMMFWYRQQPGQSLTLIATANQGSEATYESGFVIDKFPISRPNLTFSTLTVSNMSPEDSSIYLCSVARATEAFFGQGTRLTVV.

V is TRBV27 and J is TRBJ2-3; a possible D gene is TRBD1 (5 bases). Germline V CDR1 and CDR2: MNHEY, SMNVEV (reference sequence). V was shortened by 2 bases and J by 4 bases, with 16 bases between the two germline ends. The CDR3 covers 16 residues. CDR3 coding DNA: TGTGCCAGCAGTTTAGGGTCAGGGAACGTGCCAGATACGCAGTATTTT. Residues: CASSLGSGNVPDTQYF.

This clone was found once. The CDR3 sequence: CASTPGGTSKVHEQFF. The DNA of the CDR3 is TGTGCCAGCACCCCCGGGGGGACTAGTAAAGTCCATGAGCAGTTCTTC. This chain links TRBV7-2 with TRBJ2-1; 8 bases map to TRBD2. This CDR3 is 16 amino acids long. The ends lost 7 bases at V and 8 bases at J; junction bases unmatched: 16. CDR1 is SGHTA, CDR2 FQGNSA, per germline.

This CDR3 reads CASCREDFSRFPDTQYF. CDR3 DNA sequence: TGTGCCAGCTGCCGAGAGGACTTCTCTAGGTTCCCAGATACGCAGTATTTT. The chain combines TRBV27 with TRBJ2-3, with TRBD2 as a possible D gene (5 bases). Germline CDR1 and CDR2: MNHEY and SMNVEV (reference sequence). The V and J ends lost 8 bases and 4 bases respectively, with 25 bases between them. The CDR3 contains 17 residues.

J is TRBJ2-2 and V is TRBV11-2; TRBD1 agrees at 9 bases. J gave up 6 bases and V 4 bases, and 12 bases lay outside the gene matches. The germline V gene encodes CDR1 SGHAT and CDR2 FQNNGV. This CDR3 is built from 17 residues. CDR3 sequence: CASSSGPGTGYPGELFF. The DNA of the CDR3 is TGTGCCAGCAGCTCAGGGCCCGGGACAGGGTATCCCGGGGAGCTGTTTTTT.

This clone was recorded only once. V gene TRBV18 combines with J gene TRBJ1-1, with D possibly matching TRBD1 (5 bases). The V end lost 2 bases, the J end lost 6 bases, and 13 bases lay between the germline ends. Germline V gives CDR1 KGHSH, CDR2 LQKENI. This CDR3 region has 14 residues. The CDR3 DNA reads TGTGCCAGCTCACCAATGGGGGGGGTCTCTGAAGCTTTCTTT. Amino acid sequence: CASSPMGGVSEAFF.

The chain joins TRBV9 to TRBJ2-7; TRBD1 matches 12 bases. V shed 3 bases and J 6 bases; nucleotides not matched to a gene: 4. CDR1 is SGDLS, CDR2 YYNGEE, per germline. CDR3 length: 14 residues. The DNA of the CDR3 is TGTGCCAGCAGCGGGGACAGGGGGCGAAGCGAGCAGTACTTC. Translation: CASSGDRGRSEQYF.

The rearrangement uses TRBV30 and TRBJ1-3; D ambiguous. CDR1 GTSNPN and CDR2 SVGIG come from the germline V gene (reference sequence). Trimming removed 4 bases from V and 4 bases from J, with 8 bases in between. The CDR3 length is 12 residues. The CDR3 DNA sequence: TGTGCCTGGACCCCGCAGGGAAACACCATATATTTT. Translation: CAWTPQGNTIYF.